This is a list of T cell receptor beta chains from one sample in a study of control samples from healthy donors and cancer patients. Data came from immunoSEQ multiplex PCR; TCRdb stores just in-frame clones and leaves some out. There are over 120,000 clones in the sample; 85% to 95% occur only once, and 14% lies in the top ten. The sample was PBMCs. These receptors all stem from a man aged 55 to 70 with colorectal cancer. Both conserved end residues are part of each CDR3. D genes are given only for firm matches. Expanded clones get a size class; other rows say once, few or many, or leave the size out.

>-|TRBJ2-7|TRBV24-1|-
TGTGCCGGTCCTGAGTGGAACAACGAGCAGTACTTC
CAGPEWNNEQYF
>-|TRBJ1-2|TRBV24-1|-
TGTGCCACCAGTGATGGGGCCCACTATGGCTACACCTTC
CATSDGAHYGYTF
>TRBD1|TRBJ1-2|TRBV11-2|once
TGTGCCAGCAGCTTGACCGACAGGGTAAACTATGGCTACACCTTC
CASSLTDRVNYGYTF
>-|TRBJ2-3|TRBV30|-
TGTGCCTGGGCCGGGACCTACACAGATACGCAGTATTTT
CAWAGTYTDTQYF
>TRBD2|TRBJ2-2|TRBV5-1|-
TGCGCCAGCAGGGGACTAGCGGGGGCCGGGGAGCTGTTTTTT
CASRGLAGAGELFF
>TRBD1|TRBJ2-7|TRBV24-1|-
TGTGCCACCAGTGAGACATCCCGACAGGGGGGTAACGCCTACGAGCAGTACTTC
CATSETSRQGGNAYEQYF
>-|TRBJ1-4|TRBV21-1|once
TGTGCCAGCAGCAAAAAGGAGACACCCACCAGGGAAAAACTGTTTTTT
CASSKKETPTREKLFF
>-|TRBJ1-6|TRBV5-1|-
TGCGCCAGCAGCTTTGGCGAGGTGGCGTCGAGCTCCTATAATTCACCCCTCCACTTT
CASSFGEVASSSYNSPLHF
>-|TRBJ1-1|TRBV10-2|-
TGCGCCAGCAGTGGGTACACTGAAGCTTTCTTT
CASSGYTEAFF
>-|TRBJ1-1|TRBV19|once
TGTGCCAGCGGGGACCCGACGCAGACCGGACTACTACGCGCTTTCTTT
CASGDPTQTGLLRAFF
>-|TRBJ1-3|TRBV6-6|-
TGTGCCAGCAGCATCCTCTCTGGAAACACCATATATTTT
CASSILSGNTIYF
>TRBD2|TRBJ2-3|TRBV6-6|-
TGTGCCAGCAGTTACTCCACTAGCGGGGGAACAGATACGCAGTATTTT
CASSYSTSGGTDTQYF
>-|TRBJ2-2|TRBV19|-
TGTGCCAGTAGTGCACAGGGTGTTGCCGGGGAGCTGTTTTTT
CASSAQGVAGELFF
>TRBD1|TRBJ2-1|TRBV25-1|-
TGTGCCAGCAGTGGAGCTGGAGACAGGGGTTCCTACAATGAGCAGTTCTTC
CASSGAGDRGSYNEQFF
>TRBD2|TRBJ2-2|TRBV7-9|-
TGTGCCAGCAGCTCCCCCGGGACTAGCGGGAGTTTGAACACCGGGGAGCTGTTTTTT
CASSSPGTSGSLNTGELFF
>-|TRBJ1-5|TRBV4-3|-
TGCGCCAGCAGCCAAGATGACCGTCAGCCCCAGCATTTT
CASSQDDRQPQHF
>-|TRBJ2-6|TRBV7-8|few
TGTGCCACCGACCCATGGGGGTCTGGGGCCAACGTCCTGACTTTC
CATDPWGSGANVLTF
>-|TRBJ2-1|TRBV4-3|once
TGCGCCAGCAATGAAAATGGGGGGCGGGGCGAGCAGTTCTTC
CASNENGGRGEQFF
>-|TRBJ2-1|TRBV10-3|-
TGTGCCATCCGGGACGGCTACTACAATGAGCAGTTCTTC
CAIRDGYYNEQFF
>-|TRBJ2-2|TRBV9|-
TGTGCCAGCAGCGTAGGATGGGGGGGCTTCACCGGGGAGCTGTTTTTT
CASSVGWGGFTGELFF
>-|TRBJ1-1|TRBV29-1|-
TGCAGCGTTGAACGTCAGGAACGGATAGGGACTGAAGCTTTCTTT
CSVERQERIGTEAFF
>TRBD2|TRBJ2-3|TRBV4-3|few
TGCGCCAGCAGCCCCCGGGCGGGGGTGAGCACAGATACGCAGTATTTT
CASSPRAGVSTDTQYF
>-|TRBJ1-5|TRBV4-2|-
TGTGCCAGCAGCCGAGACGGTGATAGCAATCAGCCCCAGCATTTT
CASSRDGDSNQPQHF
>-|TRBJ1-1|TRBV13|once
TGTGCCAGCAGCCGCCGACAGGTGCCTCGTGGGAACACTGAAGCTTTCTTT
CASSRRQVPRGNTEAFF
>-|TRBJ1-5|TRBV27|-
TGTGCCAGCAGTTTGGGGTCAGGGCGCGGGCAGCCCCAGCATTTT
CASSLGSGRGQPQHF
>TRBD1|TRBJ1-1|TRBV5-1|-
TGCGCCAGTAGCCAAGGTTGGGACAGGACAAACACTGAAGCTTTCTTT
CASSQGWDRTNTEAFF
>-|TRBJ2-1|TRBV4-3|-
TGCGCCAGCAGCCAAGAGGAGGGGGTCAACAATGAGCAGTTCTTC
CASSQEEGVNNEQFF
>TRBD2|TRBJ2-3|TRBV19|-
TGTGCCAGTAGTAGCGGGGGGGCCGGCACAGATACGCAGTATTTT
CASSSGGAGTDTQYF
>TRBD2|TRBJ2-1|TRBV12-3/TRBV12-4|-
TGTGCCAGCGCGGGGGGGTTTTACAATGAGCAGTTCTTC
CASAGGFYNEQFF
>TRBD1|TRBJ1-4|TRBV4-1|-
TGCGCCAGCAGCCCACATGGGACAGGGGACAGTTGGAAAAAACTGTTTTTT
CASSPHGTGDSWKKLFF
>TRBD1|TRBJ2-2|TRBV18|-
TGTGCCAGCTCGGAAGGTACAGGGGACGCCACCGGGGAGCTGTTTTTT
CASSEGTGDATGELFF